Shown below are 7 T cell receptor beta chains from a single sample sequenced in a study of T-cell memory formation after mild COVID-19. TCRdb re-derived calls from the 5' RACE reads in MiXCR, one entry per CDR3 protein. The sample has 150,000 to 200,000 distinct CDR3 sequences; around 10% are singletons. The sample comprised PBMCs or a T cell subset sorted from them (not recorded which). These receptors all stem from a man aged 18 to 29 who had mild COVID-19 (a few samples of this study predate the infection). Cell type and time point are not known.

This clonotype turned up a few times. This rearrangement joins TRBV2 to TRBJ2-3; a possible D gene is TRBD2 (5 bases). The CDR3 runs 12 residues. V was cut by 6 bases and J by 2 bases, with 6 bases left in between. CDR1 is SNHLY, CDR2 FYNNEI, per germline. CDR3 bases: TGTGCCAGCAGCGGGGACACAGATACGCAGTATTTT. Its protein is CASSGDTDTQYF.

This clonotype was seen a few times. The rearrangement joins TRBV20-1 to TRBJ1-5, with D hard to call. CDR1 is DFQATT, CDR2 SNEGSKA, per germline (reference sequence). The CDR3 runs to 13 residues. V was trimmed by 5 bases and J by 4 bases, leaving 12 bases between them. The CDR3 sequence is CSAHGGGNQPQHF. CDR3 bases: TGCAGTGCTCACGGCGGTGGAAATCAGCCCCAGCATTTT.

This clonotype was seen a few times. V is TRBV6-1 and J is TRBJ1-1; D not resolved. This CDR3 has 14 residues. The V gene's germline CDR1 is MNHNS and CDR2 SASEGT. Trimming took off 6 bases at V and 0 bases at J, with 11 bases between the two ends. DNA of the CDR3: TGTGCCAGCAGGAAAGACGCCTTGAACACTGAAGCTTTCTTT. Its protein is CASRKDALNTEAFF.

There are a few counts of this clonotype. This chain links TRBV29-1 with TRBJ1-1; D not resolved. The ends were cut back, 6 bases at V and 1 base at J, with 12 bases in the middle. Per germline, CDR1 SQVTM and CDR2 ANQGSEA. The CDR3 loop spans 13 amino acids. The DNA for the CDR3 is TGCAGCGTGCGTTGGGTCGCGAACACTGAAGCTTTCTTT. This sequence encodes CSVRWVANTEAFF.

The CDR3 coding sequence is TGTGCCAGCAGCGACAGAGTCATGTATGGCTACACCTTC. This sequence encodes CASSDRVMYGYTF. V and J are TRBV7-2 and TRBJ1-2; D might be TRBD1 (5 bases). CDR3 length equals 13 residues. Looked up from germline, CDR1 is SGHTA and CDR2 is FQGNSA. Trimming took off 5 bases at V and 5 bases at J, with 12 bases between the two ends.

This clonotype was detected ten times or more. This chain uses TRBV2 with TRBJ2-1; D is unresolved. The V end lost 8 bases, the J end lost 10 bases, and 15 bases lay between the germline ends. The germline gives CDR1 SNHLY, CDR2 FYNNEI. This CDR3 is built from 12 residues. CDR3 nucleotides: TGTGCCAGCGTCGCCGATAACGTAGAGCAGTTCTTC. Protein sequence: CASVADNVEQFF.

This clonotype was seen more than once but under ten times. The V and J genes are TRBV5-1 and TRBJ1-2; 8 bases line up with TRBD1. The CDR3 is made up of 12 amino acids. Germline V lookup: CDR1 SGHRS, CDR2 YFSETQ. V dropped 1 base and J dropped 12; count of bases not matched to a gene: 5. The CDR3 DNA reads as TGCGCCAGCAGCTTGAACAGGGGGGAAGACACCTTC. It codes for CASSLNRGEDTF. Full variable domain (missing parts from reference TRBV5-1 and TRBJ1-2): KAGVTQTPRYLIKTRGQQVTLSCSPISGHRSVSWYQQTPGQGLQFLFEYFSETQRNKGNFPGRFSGRQFSNSRSEMNVSTLELGDSALYLCASSLNRGEDTFGSGTRLTVV.